One and the same sample provided the 13 T cell receptor beta chains below, sequenced in a study of PD-1 blockade in classical Hodgkin lymphoma. The table came from immunoSEQ multiplex PCR; TCRdb's copy has only in-frame clones and leaves some out. The sample carries more than 140,000 clones, about 78% recorded once. All patients experienced relapse after autologous stem cell transplantation, and brentuximab vedotin exposure was variable. The starting material was peripheral blood mononuclear cells (PBMCs), obtained before the second cycle of nivolumab. Receptors originate from a human donor with classical Hodgkin lymphoma.

The rearrangement uses TRBV6-1 and TRBJ1-5; unclear D gene. V shed 6 bases and J shed 2 bases, with 11 bases lying between them. CDR1 and CDR2 from the germline V gene are MNHNS and SASEGT. This CDR3 is built from 14 residues. Here the CDR3 DNA reads TGTGCCAGCAGGACTTCGAGGGGCAATCAGCCCCAGCATTTT. Amino acid sequence: CASRTSRGNQPQHF.

J is TRBJ2-7 and V is TRBV19; either TRBD1 or TRBD2 may fit D (5 bases each). CDR1 and CDR2 (germline): LNHDA, SQIVND (reference sequence). The V and J ends lost 4 bases and 0 bases respectively, with 10 bases between them. The CDR3 length is 14 residues. The CDR3 sequence is CASSTRDGSYEQYF. CDR3 DNA sequence: TGTGCCAGTAGTACCCGGGACGGCTCCTACGAGCAGTACTTC.

J is TRBJ2-7 and V is TRBV6-5; 7 bases are a match to TRBD1. Germline lookup yields CDR1 MNHEY and CDR2 SVGAGI. V trimming: 7 bases; J trimming: 0 bases; junction bases outside the gene matches: 3. The CDR3 has 13 residues. The CDR3 is CASTGTVSYEQYF. Here the CDR3 DNA reads TGTGCCAGCACCGGGACAGTCTCCTACGAGCAGTACTTC.

The sample holds one count of this clone. This sequence joins TRBV19 and TRBJ2-2; D not certain. The V and J ends lost 5 bases and 2 bases respectively, with 9 bases between them. This CDR3 contains 14 residues. CDR1 LNHDA and CDR2 SQIVND come from the germline V gene (reference sequence). The CDR3 DNA reads TGTGCCAGTAGTTTCACAGCCAACACCGGGGAGCTGTTTTTT. This gives the protein CASSFTANTGELFF. The whole variable domain, filled in from reference TRBV19 and TRBJ2-2, reads DGGITQSPKYLFRKEGQNVTLSCEQNLNHDAMYWYRQDPGQGLRLIYYSQIVNDFQKGDIAEGYSVSREKKESFPLTVTSAQKNPTAFYLCASSFTANTGELFFGEGSRLTVL.

The genes are TRBV6-6 and TRBJ1-2; 8 positions match TRBD1. Losses at the gene ends were 1 base for V and 4 bases for J; bases not matched to a gene: 5. The CDR3 consists of 15 residues. The germline V gene encodes CDR1 MNHNY and CDR2 SVGAGI (reference sequence). The CDR3 loop reads CASSYFGQGSYGYTF. CDR3 coding DNA: TGTGCCAGCAGTTACTTTGGACAGGGTAGCTATGGCTACACCTTC.

This clone was counted only a few times. V gene TRBV7-9 combines with J gene TRBJ1-1; no reliable D call. This CDR3 region has 14 residues. V shed 1 base and J shed 3 bases, with 9 bases lying between them. The V gene's germline CDR1 is SEHNR and CDR2 FQNEAQ (reference sequence). CDR3 loop: CASSLDGWDTEAFF. DNA for the CDR3: TGTGCCAGCAGCTTAGATGGTTGGGACACTGAAGCTTTCTTT.

The chain is built from TRBV7-3 and TRBJ1-3; D uncertain. The CDR3 is 15 residues long. Germline CDR1 reads SGHTA; CDR2 reads FQGTGA. Trimming left V 1 base short and J 1 base short, with 8 bases between. The CDR3 nucleotides read TGTGCCAGCAGCTTAAACGGGTTATCTGGAAACACCATATATTTT. Encoded protein: CASSLNGLSGNTIYF.

The CDR3 is CASAPRVAAGYEQYF. In nucleotides, the CDR3 is TGCGCCAGCGCTCCCCGAGTAGCGGCGGGCTACGAGCAGTACTTC. The rearrangement joins TRBV5-1 to TRBJ2-7; the D gene is possibly TRBD2 (6 bases). The CDR3 consists of 15 residues. From germline, CDR1 is SGHRS and CDR2 YFSETQ. With 7 bases removed from V and 3 bases from J, the gap between germline ends came to 20 bases.

This chain connects TRBV11-3 to TRBJ2-3; a weak D match, TRBD2 (6 bases). V gave up 5 bases and J gave up 0 bases, with 21 bases separating them. There are 18 residues in the CDR3. In germline, CDR1 is SGHNT, CDR2 YENEEA. This chain's CDR3 is CASSHWISSESSTDTQYF. DNA of the CDR3: TGTGCCAGCAGCCACTGGATTTCTAGCGAATCTAGCACAGATACGCAGTATTTT. The full variable domain, with the rest looked up from reference TRBV11-3 and TRBJ2-3, is EAGVVQSPRYKIIEKKQPVAFWCNPISGHNTLYWYLQNLGQGPELLIRYENEEAVDDSQLPKDRFSAERLKGVDSTLKIQPAELGDSAVYLCASSHWISSESSTDTQYFGPGTRLTVL.

The J gene is TRBJ2-1, the V gene TRBV11-3, with TRBD2 identical over 11 bases. Germline CDR1 SGHNT, CDR2 YENEEA. V was clipped by 4 bases and J by 7 bases; unmatched bases: 9. The CDR3 spans 16 residues. The CDR3 region has the DNA TGTGCCAGCAGCTACCTAGCGGGGGGCCAGGGGAATGAGCAGTTCTTC. This gives the protein CASSYLAGGQGNEQFF. The whole variable domain, remainder taken from reference TRBV11-3 and TRBJ2-1, is EAGVVQSPRYKIIEKKQPVAFWCNPISGHNTLYWYLQNLGQGPELLIRYENEEAVDDSQLPKDRFSAERLKGVDSTLKIQPAELGDSAVYLCASSYLAGGQGNEQFFGPGTRLTVL.

CDR3 residues: CASSFGGYGTDTQYF. The CDR3, as DNA: TGCGCCAGCAGCTTCGGGGGGTATGGCACAGATACGCAGTATTTT. The chain uses TRBV5-1 and TRBJ2-3; TRBD2 aligns across 7 bases. V was pared by 2 bases and J by 1 base, with 4 bases of the junction left unmatched. The CDR3 extends over 15 amino acids. Germline values: CDR1 SGHRS, CDR2 YFSETQ.

The J gene is TRBJ2-1, the V gene TRBV7-3; 12 bases are a match to TRBD2. CDR3 length equals 15 residues. Germline V gene sequence: CDR1 SGHTA, CDR2 FQGTGA. V lost 2 bases, J lost 9 bases, and 5 bases stayed unmatched. The CDR3 is CASSLRLAGAGEQFF. The CDR3 coding sequence is TGTGCCAGCAGCTTACGACTAGCGGGAGCTGGTGAGCAGTTCTTC.

The chain employs TRBV5-1 and TRBJ2-1, with D uncertain. V dropped 1 base and J dropped 6 bases, with 5 bases sitting between them. The CDR3 has 12 residues. Germline V gene sequence: CDR1 SGHRS, CDR2 YFSETQ. The CDR3 here is CASSLPANEQFF. The CDR3 DNA reads as TGCGCCAGCAGCTTGCCAGCCAATGAGCAGTTCTTC.